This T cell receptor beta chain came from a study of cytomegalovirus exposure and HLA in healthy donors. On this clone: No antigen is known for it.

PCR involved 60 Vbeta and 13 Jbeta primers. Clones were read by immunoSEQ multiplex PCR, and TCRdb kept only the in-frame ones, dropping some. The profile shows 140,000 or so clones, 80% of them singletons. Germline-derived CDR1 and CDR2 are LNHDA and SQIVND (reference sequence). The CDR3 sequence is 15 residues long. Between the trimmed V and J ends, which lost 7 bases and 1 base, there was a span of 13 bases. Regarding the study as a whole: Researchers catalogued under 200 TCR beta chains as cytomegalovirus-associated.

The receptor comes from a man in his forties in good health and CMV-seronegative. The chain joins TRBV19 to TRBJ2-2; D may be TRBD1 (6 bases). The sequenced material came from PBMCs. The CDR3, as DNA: TGTGCCAGTACCCCCGGGACATTGAACACCGGGGAGCTGTTTTTT. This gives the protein CASTPGTLNTGELFF.